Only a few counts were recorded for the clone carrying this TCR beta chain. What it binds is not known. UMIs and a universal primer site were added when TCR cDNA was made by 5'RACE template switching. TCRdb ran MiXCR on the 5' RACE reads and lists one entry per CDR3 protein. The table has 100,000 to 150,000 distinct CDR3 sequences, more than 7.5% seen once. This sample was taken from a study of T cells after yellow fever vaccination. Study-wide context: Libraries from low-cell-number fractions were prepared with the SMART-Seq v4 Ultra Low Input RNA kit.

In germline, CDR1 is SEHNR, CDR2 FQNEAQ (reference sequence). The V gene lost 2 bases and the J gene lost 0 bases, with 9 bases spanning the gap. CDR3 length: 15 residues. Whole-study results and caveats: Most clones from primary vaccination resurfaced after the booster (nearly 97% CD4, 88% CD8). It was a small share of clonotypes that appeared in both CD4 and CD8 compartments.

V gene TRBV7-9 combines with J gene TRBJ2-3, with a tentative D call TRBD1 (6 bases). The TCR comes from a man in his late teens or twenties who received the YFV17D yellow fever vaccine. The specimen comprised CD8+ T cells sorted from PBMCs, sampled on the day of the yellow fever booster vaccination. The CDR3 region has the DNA TGTGCCAGCAGCTTATCCCAGGGGAGCACAGATACGCAGTATTTT. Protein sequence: CASSLSQGSTDTQYF.